This T cell receptor (beta chain) was observed in a study of blood T cell repertoires in COVID-19. For the study at large: Samples representing acute and convalescent COVID-19 were sourced from the United States, Italy and Spain.

Original methodology: Reference gene primer amplification gave nucleated cell count estimates. Produced via immunoSEQ multiplex PCR; TCRdb's table is partial and in-frame only. The V and J calls and clone size were taken over from that table, and D and trimming were inferred from the DNA. The sample records under 300,000 clones, 82% being singletons. The V and J ends lost 3 bases and 1 base respectively, with 12 bases between them. This CDR3 spans 15 amino acids. Per germline, CDR1 KGHSH and CDR2 LQKENI. Material for sequencing was peripheral blood. The sequence derives from a woman older than 75 with active or convalescent COVID-19. The chain employs TRBV18 and TRBJ1-1; D perhaps matches TRBD1 (5 bases). CDR3 sequence (DNA): TGTGCCAGCTCACCTACGGGGGGGTGGAACACTGAAGCTTTCTTT. This encodes CASSPTGGWNTEAFF.